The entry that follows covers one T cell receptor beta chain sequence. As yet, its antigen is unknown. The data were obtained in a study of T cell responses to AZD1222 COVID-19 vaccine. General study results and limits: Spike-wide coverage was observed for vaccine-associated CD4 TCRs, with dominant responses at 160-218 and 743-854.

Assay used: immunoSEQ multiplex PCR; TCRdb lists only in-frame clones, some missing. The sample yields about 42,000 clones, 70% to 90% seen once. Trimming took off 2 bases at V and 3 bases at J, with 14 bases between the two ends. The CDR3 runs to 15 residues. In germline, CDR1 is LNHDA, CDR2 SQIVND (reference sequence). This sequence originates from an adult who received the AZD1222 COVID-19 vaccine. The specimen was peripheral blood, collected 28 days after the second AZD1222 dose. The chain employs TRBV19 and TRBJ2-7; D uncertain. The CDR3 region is CASSIRSGIRYEQYF. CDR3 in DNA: TGTGCCAGTAGTATACGTTCCGGAATTCGCTACGAGCAGTACTTC. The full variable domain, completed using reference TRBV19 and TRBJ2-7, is DGGITQSPKYLFRKEGQNVTLSCEQNLNHDAMYWYRQDPGQGLRLIYYSQIVNDFQKGDIAEGYSVSREKKESFPLTVTSAQKNPTAFYLCASSIRSGIRYEQYFGPGTRLTVT.